The 22 T cell receptor beta chains in this list originate from one sample, sequenced in a study of Graves' ophthalmopathy and Graves' hyperthyroidism. Beta-chain TCR CDR3 regions were amplified from RNA transcripts. First-round RT-PCR used HTBI primers; second-round multiplex PCR followed. Via MiXCR, TCRdb re-called the multiplex PCR reads, giving one row per CDR3 protein. The data hold approximately 700,000 distinct CDR3 sequences, with more than 40% observed a single time. Sequencing used peripheral blood. The receptors derive from an adult man with Graves' ophthalmopathy.

The chain employs TRBV7-2 and TRBJ1-1; TRBD1 might be the D (6 bases). Trimming stripped 11 bases from V and 2 bases from J, with 12 bases between. The CDR3 extends over 12 amino acids. Germline CDR1 is SGHTA and CDR2 is FQGNSA. The CDR3 DNA follows: TGTGCCCGTCGCGGGACAAACACTGAAGCTTTCTTT. Amino acid sequence: CARRGTNTEAFF.

This clonotype was seen a handful of times. V is TRBV12-3 or TRBV12-4 and J is TRBJ2-7, with TRBD2 matching 7 bases. V lost 9 bases to trimming and J lost 7 bases; unmatched junction nucleotides: 6. There are 11 residues in the CDR3. The CDR3 here is CASGGGWEQYF. CDR3 nucleotides: TGTGCCAGTGGGGGGGGGTGGGAGCAGTACTTC.

At least ten counts were recorded for this clonotype. The J gene is TRBJ1-5, the V gene TRBV2, with D uncertain. The CDR3 is 15 amino acids. The V gene's germline CDR1 is SNHLY and CDR2 FYNNEI. With 2 bases removed from V and 0 bases from J, the gap between germline ends came to 8 bases. CDR3 sequence: CASSESAVSNQPQHF. The DNA of the CDR3 is TGTGCCAGCAGTGAAAGCGCGGTTAGCAATCAGCCCCAGCATTTT.

The chain employs TRBV7-2 and TRBJ1-5, with TRBD1 identical over 9 bases. Germline V gene sequence: CDR1 SGHTA, CDR2 FQGNSA. The CDR3 length is 15 residues. The V and J ends lost 0 bases and 6 bases, in that order; junction bases with no gene match: 3. Written as DNA, the CDR3 is TGTGCCAGCAGCTTAGCAGGGACAGGGTTTCAGCCCCAGCATTTT. This gives the protein CASSLAGTGFQPQHF.

Ten or more counts support this clonotype. The rearrangement joins TRBV9 to TRBJ1-1; TRBD1 matches at 7 bases. From germline, CDR1 is SGDLS and CDR2 YYNGEE. Unmatched junction bases numbered 18, after V lost 8 bases and J lost 5 bases. The CDR3 has 16 amino acids. Written as DNA, the CDR3 is TGTGCCAGTGATCGATTAGTCCGGACAGGATGTACTGAAGCTTTCTTT. Amino acid sequence: CASDRLVRTGCTEAFF.

This clonotype turned up a few times. The chain carries TRBV20-1 and TRBJ1-2, with 7 positions matching TRBD1. Germline trimming cut 1 base from V and 3 bases from J; bases unmatched to any gene: 5. This CDR3 has 14 amino acids. In germline, CDR1 is DFQATT, CDR2 SNEGSKA (reference sequence). The DNA of the CDR3 is TGCAGTGCTAGAGTCCCGACAGGGCACTATGGCTACACCTTC. It translates to CSARVPTGHYGYTF.

This clonotype was seen just once. The chain is built from TRBV7-9 and TRBJ1-2; the D gene is possibly TRBD1 (6 bases). Per the germline V gene, CDR1 is SEHNR and CDR2 is FQNEAQ (reference sequence). V lost 6 bases, J lost 6 bases, and 11 bases lay in between. The CDR3 covers 12 residues. CDR3 loop: CASSEQGNGYTF. DNA of the CDR3: TGTGCCAGCAGTGAACAGGGAAATGGCTACACCTTC.

The rearrangement uses TRBV20-1 and TRBJ1-4; no clear D. The CDR3 consists of 14 residues. Trimming shortened V by 1 base and J by 0 bases, and 6 bases separated the two germline ends. The V gene's germline CDR1 is DFQATT and CDR2 SNEGSKA (reference sequence). CDR3 protein: CSARVGSTNEKLFF. Written as DNA, the CDR3 is TGCAGTGCTAGAGTGGGTTCAACTAATGAAAAACTGTTTTTT.

This clonotype was recorded a few times. A much larger clone differs from this one at a single base, so this may be a read error. The chain couples TRBV14 to TRBJ2-5, with a possible D match to TRBD1 (6 bases). Germline V gene lookup returns CDR1 SGHDN and CDR2 FVKESK. CDR3 length: 13 amino acids. This CDR3 reads CASSRQVQETQHF. CDR3 nucleotides: TGTGCCAGCAGCCGACAGGTCCAAGAGACCCAGCACTTC.

This clonotype was recorded many times. The chain uses TRBV7-9 and TRBJ1-1, with a possible D match to TRBD1 (5 bases). Germline assignment: CDR1 SEHNR and CDR2 FQNEAQ (reference sequence). V was shortened by 2 bases and J by 0 bases, with 10 bases between the two germline ends. CDR3 length equals 15 residues. The CDR3 nucleotides read TGTGCCAGCAGCTTACATTCGGGGGTGAACACTGAAGCTTTCTTT. It specifies CASSLHSGVNTEAFF.

The gene calls are TRBV2 and TRBJ1-2, with D hard to call. This CDR3 is 12 amino acids long. Germline assignment: CDR1 SNHLY and CDR2 FYNNEI. Trimming stripped 7 bases from V and 5 bases from J, with 11 bases between. In DNA, the CDR3 is TGTGCCAGCACTGGACCAGAGTATGGCTACACCTTC. As protein: CASTGPEYGYTF.

This clonotype has a handful of counts. The V call is TRBV7-9, the J call TRBJ2-2, with D perhaps matching TRBD2 (6 bases). This CDR3 contains 16 residues. CDR1 is SEHNR, CDR2 FQNEAQ, per germline (reference sequence). V was trimmed by 5 bases and J by 6 bases, leaving 19 bases between them. CDR3 nucleotide sequence: TGTGCCAGCAGCCCCCTCCCGGGCGGGGTCTCCGGGGAGCTGTTTTTT. It is translated as CASSPLPGGVSGELFF.

CDR3 in amino acids: CASTPIRGLEAFF. The CDR3 DNA reads TGTGCCAGCACCCCGATCCGGGGATTGGAAGCTTTCTTT. The rearrangement joins TRBV7-2 to TRBJ1-1; D gene ambiguous. CDR3 length equals 13 residues. The ends were cut back, 7 bases at V and 8 bases at J, with 17 bases in the middle. Looked up from germline, CDR1 is SGHTA and CDR2 is FQGNSA.

A remark on this clonotype: A much larger clone is a single base away; this may be a read error. The J gene is TRBJ2-5, the V gene TRBV12-3 or TRBV12-4; D perhaps matches TRBD2 (6 bases). The CDR3 length is 14 residues. The V end was cut by 2 bases, the J end by 9 bases, with 16 bases between. This CDR3 reads CASSLPSVGEAQYF. The CDR3 nucleotides read TGTGCCAGCAGTTTACCCTCGGTGGGGGAGGCCCAGTACTTC.

The sample holds a few counts of this clonotype. The chain has TRBV3-1 and TRBJ2-7; 7 nucleotides align to TRBD1. J was trimmed by 5 bases and V by 4 bases; bases with no gene match: 8. Germline assignment: CDR1 LGHDT and CDR2 YNNKEL (reference sequence). The CDR3 spans 14 residues. Here the CDR3 reads CASSPRQGSNEQYF. DNA for the CDR3: TGTGCCAGCAGCCCCCGACAGGGAAGTAACGAGCAGTACTTC.

This clonotype was detected ten times or more. CDR3: CARRMNTGELFF. CDR3 DNA sequence: TGTGCCAGGAGGATGAACACCGGGGAGCTGTTTTTT. V is TRBV2 and J is TRBJ2-2; D uncertain. Germline V lookup: CDR1 SNHLY, CDR2 FYNNEI. The CDR3 spans 12 residues. V lost 9 bases and J lost 1, with 6 bases in between.

Remarks on this clonotype: A read error may be the cause here, since a much bigger clone is one base away. It is likely a read error, because the conserved phenylalanine at the end of the CDR3 is missing. The gene calls are TRBV7-3 and TRBJ2-7; no clear D. The CDR3 runs 13 residues. Germline V CDR1 and CDR2: SGHTA, FQGTGA. V lost 0 bases, J lost 4 bases, and 7 bases lay in between. CDR3 in DNA: TGTGCCAGCAGCTTAACCCAGAAATACGAGCAGTACCTC. As protein: CASSLTQKYEQYL.

The J gene is TRBJ1-6, the V gene TRBV5-4; D gene uncertain. Trimming left V 4 bases short and J 0 bases short, with 14 bases between. Germline CDR1 and CDR2: SGHNT and YYREEE (reference sequence). The CDR3 is made up of 17 amino acids. The DNA for the CDR3 is TGTGCCAGCAGCCCTAACCCGGGCAGCTCCTATAATTCACCCCTCCACTTT. Translation: CASSPNPGSSYNSPLHF.

In the case of this clonotype: A read error may explain this, as a much larger clone is one base away. The chain couples TRBV7-2 to TRBJ1-2, with no clear D. Germline V gives CDR1 SGHTA, CDR2 FQGNSA. This CDR3 is 13 amino acids long. With 3 bases removed from V and 7 bases from J, the gap between germline ends came to 12 bases. The CDR3 loop is CASSLYASGGYTF. As DNA, the CDR3 is TGTGCCAGCAGCTTGTACGCATCGGGTGGCTACACCTTC.

The chain uses TRBV7-9 and TRBJ2-2; 8 bases match TRBD2. The CDR3 covers 16 residues. CDR1 and CDR2 (germline): SEHNR, FQNEAQ (reference sequence). The junction had 12 bases not matched to a gene; V was cut back by 5 bases and J by 7 bases. CDR3 bases: TGTGCCAGCAGCCCTGGACTAGCCCAAGACAACGGGGAGCTGTTTTTT. Its protein product is CASSPGLAQDNGELFF.

There are many counts of this clonotype. J is TRBJ1-1 and V is TRBV19, with 8 bases that match TRBD1. This CDR3 region has 12 residues. The germline V gene encodes CDR1 LNHDA and CDR2 SQIVND (reference sequence). Unmatched junction bases numbered 7, after V lost 5 bases and J lost 11 bases. The CDR3 sequence is CASSQRTGSAFF. CDR3 bases: TGTGCCAGTAGTCAAAGGACAGGGAGCGCTTTCTTT.

On this clonotype itself: A clone one base away is much larger, so this may be a read error. Because the CDR3 is missing its conserved closing phenylalanine or tryptophan, this is likely a read error. CDR3 nucleotides: TGCAGCGTTGAAGCTTCCGCCGGACAGGGGGCATACGAGCAGTACTAC. Translating it yields CSVEASAGQGAYEQYY. The V and J genes are TRBV29-1 and TRBJ2-7; 11 bases line up with TRBD1. Germline CDR1 SQVTM, CDR2 ANQGSEA. The ends lost 1 base at V and 4 bases at J; junction bases unmatched: 9. This CDR3 region has 16 residues.